These T cell receptor beta chains were read from a single sample in a study of spatial heterogeneity in lung cancer. Via MiXCR, TCRdb re-called the 5' RACE reads, giving one row per CDR3 protein. The sample holds tens of thousands of distinct CDR3 sequences, approximately 7% seen once. Sequenced material: PBMCs, taken at surgery. These receptors came from a female donor with early-stage non-small cell lung cancer. The CDR3 runs from the conserved cysteine through the conserved F or W. A D gene is named only where the DNA matches it firmly. The size of a clone is reported for some rows only, either as once, few or many, or as a class for expanded clones.

>TRBD1|TRBJ1-1|TRBV9|NA
CASSVFQGESDTEAFF
TGTGCCAGCAGCGTATTTCAGGGGGAGTCTGACACTGAAGCTTTCTTT
>TRBD2|TRBJ2-5|TRBV6-2/TRBV6-3|few
CASSYLGLEETQYF
TGTGCCAGCAGTTACCTCGGACTAGAGGAGACCCAGTACTTC
>NA|TRBJ1-5|TRBV18|few
CASSPLGWANQPQHF
TGTGCCAGCTCACCATTGGGGTGGGCAAATCAGCCCCAGCATTTT
>NA|TRBJ2-2|TRBV5-1|many
CASSQTVANTGELFF
TGCGCCAGCAGCCAGACAGTCGCGAACACCGGGGAGCTGTTTTTT
>NA|TRBJ2-3|TRBV7-2|many
CASSRRVATDTQYF
TGTGCCAGCAGCCGCCGGGTAGCCACAGATACGCAGTATTTT
>TRBD2|TRBJ2-3|TRBV2|many
CASEARPSGGRVDTQYF
TGTGCCAGTGAAGCCCGCCCTAGCGGGGGACGGGTAGATACGCAGTATTTT
>NA|TRBJ2-3|TRBV11-3|few
CASSAGDSVVSDTQCF
TGTGCCAGCAGCGCCGGGGACTCCGTGGTTTCGGATACGCAGTGTTTT
>TRBD1|TRBJ1-1|TRBV5-6|many
CASSYRPTGGTEAFF
TGTGCCAGCAGCTACCGTCCGACAGGGGGAACTGAAGCTTTCTTT
>NA|TRBJ2-2|TRBV28|NA
CASSRAGGDGFF
TGTGCCAGCAGTCGTGCAGGGGGGGATGGGTTTTTT
>NA|TRBJ2-1|TRBV3-1|many
CASSQGTPQFF
TGTGCCAGCAGCCAAGGGACTCCGCAGTTCTTC
>TRBD1|TRBJ2-1|TRBV6-5|NA
CASRLDRGSYNEQFF
TGTGCCAGCAGGCTCGACAGGGGATCCTACAATGAGCAGTTCTTC
>NA|TRBJ2-5|TRBV4-3|NA
CASSQDSGPGETQYF
TGCGCCAGCAGCCAAGATTCGGGGCCGGGAGAGACCCAGTACTTC
>NA|TRBJ1-5|TRBV7-2|many
CASSPTPGNQPQHF
TGTGCCAGCAGCCCTACCCCTGGCAATCAGCCCCAGCATTTT
>NA|TRBJ2-3|TRBV15|few
CATSRDWGVGTDTQYF
TGTGCCACCAGCAGAGACTGGGGGGTGGGCACAGATACGCAGTATTTT
>NA|TRBJ2-3|TRBV7-9|many
CASSLVRAGADTQYF
TGTGCCAGCAGCTTAGTCAGGGCGGGTGCAGATACGCAGTATTTT
>NA|TRBJ2-2|TRBV12-3/TRBV12-4|many
CASSSGELFF
TGTGCCAGCAGTTCCGGGGAGCTGTTTTTT
>NA|TRBJ2-7|TRBV6-5|many
CASKKTVSSYEQYF
TGTGCCAGCAAGAAGACAGTTAGCTCCTACGAGCAGTACTTC
>TRBD2|TRBJ2-3|TRBV11-3|few
CASSLGGGAGDTQYF
TGTGCCAGCAGCTTAGGCGGGGGGGCCGGAGATACGCAGTATTTT
>NA|TRBJ2-5|TRBV7-9|many
CASSFGQGGETQYF
TGTGCCAGCAGCTTTGGTCAGGGGGGAGAGACCCAGTACTTC
>NA|TRBJ2-3|TRBV4-1|many
CASSQAFSTDTQYF
TGCGCCAGCAGCCAAGCTTTTAGCACAGATACGCAGTATTTT
>TRBD1|TRBJ1-2|TRBV7-2|many
CASSTQGVTYGYTF
TGTGCCAGCAGCACCCAGGGGGTAACCTATGGCTACACCTTC
>TRBD1|TRBJ1-5|TRBV19|few
CAISGTGQQPQHF
TGTGCCATTTCCGGGACAGGGCAGCAGCCCCAGCATTTT
>NA|TRBJ1-1|TRBV24-1|many
CATSGGTKAEAFF
TGTGCCACCAGTGGGGGGACGAAGGCTGAAGCTTTCTTT
>NA|TRBJ1-3|TRBV6-1|many
CASSEPGSIGNTIYF
TGTGCCAGCAGTGAACCGGGGTCCATTGGAAACACCATATATTTT
>NA|TRBJ2-5|TRBV7-2|NA
CASSSDGIPQGTQYF
TGTGCCAGCAGCTCGGACGGGATTCCTCAAGGGACCCAGTACTTC
>NA|TRBJ1-2|TRBV12-3/TRBV12-4|many
CASRSSRGDRYGYTF
TGTGCCAGCAGGTCTTCAAGGGGCGATCGCTATGGCTACACCTTC
>NA|TRBJ2-1|TRBV6-6|few
CASSGYPYNEQFF
TGTGCCAGCAGCGGGTATCCCTACAATGAGCAGTTCTTC
>TRBD1|TRBJ1-2|TRBV7-8|few
CASSLAGQGLYGYTF
TGTGCCAGCAGCTTAGCCGGACAGGGGCTCTATGGCTACACCTTC
>NA|TRBJ1-2|TRBV5-1|NA
CASSPRDYSNYGYTF
TGCGCCAGCAGCCCCCGGGACTATTCAAACTATGGCTACACCTTC
>NA|TRBJ1-2|TRBV27|many
CASSANNFRWYGYTF
TGTGCCAGCAGTGCGAATAATTTCAGGTGGTATGGCTACACCTTC
>TRBD1|TRBJ2-7|TRBV20-1|many
CSARPGQEFGEQYF
TGCAGTGCTAGGCCGGGACAGGAATTCGGGGAGCAGTACTTC
>NA|TRBJ2-1|TRBV7-9|few
CASSLDGGNNQQFF
TGTGCCAGCAGCTTAGACGGGGGAAACAATCAGCAGTTCTTC
>TRBD1|TRBJ1-5|TRBV6-5|few
CASRDRAYSNQPQHF
TGTGCCAGCAGGGACAGGGCATATAGCAATCAGCCCCAGCATTTT
>NA|TRBJ2-7|TRBV6-2/TRBV6-3|NA
CASSYPLAGVTYEQYF
TGTGCCAGCAGTTACCCCCTGGCAGGCGTAACCTACGAGCAGTACTTC
>NA|TRBJ2-7|TRBV20-1|NA
CSAAAGANEQYF
TGCAGTGCTGCTGCGGGGGCCAACGAGCAGTACTTC
>TRBD1|TRBJ2-5|TRBV5-1|few
CASSSGQLQETQYF
TGCGCCAGCAGCTCGGGACAGCTTCAAGAGACCCAGTACTTC
>TRBD2|TRBJ2-5|TRBV4-2|NA
CASSQDNTGGKGETQYF
TGTGCCAGCAGCCAAGATAATACGGGGGGGAAGGGAGAGACCCAGTACTTC
>NA|TRBJ2-3|TRBV11-2|NA
CASSPEGTQYF
TGTGCCAGCAGCCCAGAAGGTACGCAGTATTTT
>TRBD1|TRBJ2-7|TRBV5-1|many
CASSFRTGDSYEQYF
TGCGCCAGCAGCTTCCGGACAGGGGATTCTTACGAGCAGTACTTC
>NA|TRBJ2-1|TRBV29-1|many
CSVEGPDRLFYNEQFF
TGCAGCGTTGAAGGGCCTGACAGATTATTCTACAATGAGCAGTTCTTC
>NA|TRBJ2-5|TRBV7-2|many
CASSLSAGPSGETQYF
TGTGCCAGCAGCTTATCGGCCGGGCCCAGTGGGGAGACCCAGTACTTC
>NA|TRBJ1-1|TRBV5-1|many
CASSLGRSGNTEAFF
TGCGCCAGCAGCTTGGGGCGCTCGGGGAACACTGAAGCTTTCTTT
>NA|TRBJ1-4|TRBV4-2|medium-sized
CASSQRTEGYEKLFF
TGTGCCAGCAGCCAACGTACGGAGGGGTATGAAAAACTGTTTTTT
>NA|TRBJ2-5|TRBV18|NA
CASSPYQGRRETQYF
TGTGCCAGCTCACCATACCAGGGCAGGAGAGAGACCCAGTACTTC
>NA|TRBJ1-5|TRBV29-1|many
CSVEEDVGPQHF
TGCAGCGTTGAAGAGGACGTAGGGCCCCAGCATTTT
>TRBD1|TRBJ1-2|TRBV9|many
CASSVAGDRGDYGYTF
TGTGCCAGCAGCGTAGCGGGGGACAGGGGAGACTATGGCTACACCTTC
>NA|TRBJ2-3|TRBV24-1|few
CATSGKVTDTQYF
TGTGCCACCAGTGGTAAAGTCACAGATACGCAGTATTTT
>NA|TRBJ2-3|TRBV7-9|few
CASSFASGDTQYF
TGTGCCAGCAGCTTCGCGAGTGGCGATACGCAGTATTTT
>NA|TRBJ2-1|TRBV5-1|many
CASIEIFGEDEQFF
TGCGCCAGCATCGAAATTTTTGGAGAGGATGAGCAGTTCTTC
>NA|TRBJ2-1|TRBV4-2|NA
CASSQGAPGNEQFF
TGTGCCAGCAGCCAGGGGGCCCCCGGTAATGAGCAGTTCTTC
>TRBD1|TRBJ1-2|TRBV30|few
CAWLDRQKGYGYTF
TGTGCCTGGTTGGACAGGCAAAAAGGGTATGGCTACACCTTC
>TRBD1|TRBJ1-5|TRBV10-2|many
CASRRGQGAQPQHF
TGCGCCAGCCGAAGAGGCCAGGGGGCTCAGCCCCAGCATTTT
>TRBD2|TRBJ2-3|TRBV24-1|NA
CATSRTSGGYTDTQYF
TGTGCCACCAGTCGGACTAGCGGGGGTTACACAGATACGCAGTATTTT
>NA|TRBJ2-2|TRBV5-1|NA
CASSLAHTGELFF
TGCGCCAGCAGCTTGGCACACACCGGGGAGCTGTTTTTT
>TRBD2|TRBJ2-2|TRBV20-1|many
CSASPPGREGTGELFF
TGCAGTGCTAGTCCTCCCGGCAGGGAGGGTACCGGGGAGCTGTTTTTT